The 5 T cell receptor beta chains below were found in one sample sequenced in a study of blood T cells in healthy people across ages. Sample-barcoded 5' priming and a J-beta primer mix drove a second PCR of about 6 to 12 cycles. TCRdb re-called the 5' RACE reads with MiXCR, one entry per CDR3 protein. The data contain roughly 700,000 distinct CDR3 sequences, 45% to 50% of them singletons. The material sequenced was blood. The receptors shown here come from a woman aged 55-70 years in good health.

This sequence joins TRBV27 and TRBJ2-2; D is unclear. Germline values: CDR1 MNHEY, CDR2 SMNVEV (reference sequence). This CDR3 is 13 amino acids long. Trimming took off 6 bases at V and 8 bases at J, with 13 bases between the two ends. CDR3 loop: CASSNFGWGELFF. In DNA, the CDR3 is TGTGCCAGCAGCAATTTTGGATGGGGGGAGCTGTTTTTT.

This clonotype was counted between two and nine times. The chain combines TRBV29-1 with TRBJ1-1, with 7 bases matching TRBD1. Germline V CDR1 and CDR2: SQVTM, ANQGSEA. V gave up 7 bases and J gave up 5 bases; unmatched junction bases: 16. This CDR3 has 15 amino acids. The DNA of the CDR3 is TGCAGCGGCGGTGGGGCAAAGGGGGCGCGTACTGAAGCTTTCTTT. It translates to CSGGGAKGARTEAFF.

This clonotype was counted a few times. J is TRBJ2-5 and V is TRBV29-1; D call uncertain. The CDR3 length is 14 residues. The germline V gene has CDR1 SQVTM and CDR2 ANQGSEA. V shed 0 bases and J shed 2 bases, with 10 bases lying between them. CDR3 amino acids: CSVEDRHTQETQYF. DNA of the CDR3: TGCAGCGTTGAAGACCGACACACACAAGAGACCCAGTACTTC.

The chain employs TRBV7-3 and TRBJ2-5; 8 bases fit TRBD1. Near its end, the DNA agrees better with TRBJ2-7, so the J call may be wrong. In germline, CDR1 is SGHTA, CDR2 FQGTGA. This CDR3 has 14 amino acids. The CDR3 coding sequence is TGTGCCAGCAGCCAACAGGGGGGCCCCTACGAGCAGTACTTC. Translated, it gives CASSQQGGPYEQYF.

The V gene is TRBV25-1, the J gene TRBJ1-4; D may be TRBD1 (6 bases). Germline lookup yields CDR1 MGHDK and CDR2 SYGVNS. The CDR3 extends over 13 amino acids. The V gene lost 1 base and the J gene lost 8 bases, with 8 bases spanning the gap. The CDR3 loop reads CASSELGAEKLFF. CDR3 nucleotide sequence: TGTGCCAGCAGTGAATTGGGGGCGGAAAAACTGTTTTTT.